A single sample is the source of the 8 T cell receptor beta chains below, sequenced in a study of blood T cell repertoires in COVID-19. Sequencing used immunoSEQ multiplex PCR; TCRdb keeps in-frame clones, though not all of them. The data show about 180,000 clones, around 86% seen once. The sequencing input was peripheral blood. These receptors were collected from a woman between 65 and 79 years old with COVID-19, enrolled during active disease.

This chain links TRBV6-6 with TRBJ2-1; 7 nucleotides agree with TRBD2. Germline CDR1 is MNHNY and CDR2 is SVGAGI (reference sequence). The CDR3 totals 12 residues. After removal of 4 bases from V and 10 bases from J, the junction contained 4 bases not matched to a gene. CDR3 protein: CASSSWGGEQFF. CDR3 in DNA: TGTGCCAGCAGTTCCTGGGGGGGGGAGCAGTTCTTC.

V gene TRBV27 combines with J gene TRBJ2-7; weak D call: TRBD2 (6 bases). V was shortened by 3 bases and J by 0 bases, with 9 bases between the two germline ends. Germline V gene sequence: CDR1 MNHEY, CDR2 SMNVEV (reference sequence). The CDR3 covers 14 residues. The CDR3 reads CASSFLGSSYEQYF. The CDR3, as DNA: TGTGCCAGCAGTTTCCTCGGGAGCTCCTACGAGCAGTACTTC.

This clone was observed at least ten times. The V and J genes are TRBV3-1 (or the pseudogene TRBV3-2) and TRBJ2-7; 13 bases are shared with TRBD2. The germline V gene has CDR1 LGHDT and CDR2 YNNKEL (reference sequence). The V gene end was trimmed by 5 bases and the J gene end by 0 bases; junction bases not matched to a gene: 10. This CDR3 is 18 amino acids long. CDR3: CASSYGLAGVQSSYEQYF. The CDR3 nucleotides read TGTGCCAGCAGCTATGGACTAGCGGGAGTACAGAGCTCCTACGAGCAGTACTTC.

The table lists this clone with a count of one. This chain joins TRBV27 and TRBJ2-7; 11 bases map to TRBD2. This CDR3 is built from 15 residues. Trimming cost V 8 bases and J 3 bases; bases outside gene matches: 9. Germline V gene sequence: CDR1 MNHEY, CDR2 SMNVEV (reference sequence). CDR3 DNA: TGTGCCAGCGGAGCCGGGACTAGCGGTCTCTACGAGCAGTACTTC. Translated, it gives CASGAGTSGLYEQYF.

The chain is built from TRBV7-2 and TRBJ2-3, with 9 bases aligning to TRBD2. V dropped 5 bases and J dropped 0; count of bases not matched to a gene: 3. This CDR3 is 15 amino acids long. Germline-derived CDR1 and CDR2 are SGHTA and FQGNSA. The CDR3 here is CASSPTSGSTDTQYF. Here the CDR3 DNA reads TGTGCCAGCAGCCCGACTAGCGGAAGCACAGATACGCAGTATTTT.

The J gene is TRBJ1-3, the V gene TRBV5-1, with a weak D call TRBD1 (6 bases). Trimming removed 3 bases from V and 2 bases from J, with 9 bases in between. The CDR3 totals 14 residues. CDR1 SGHRS and CDR2 YFSETQ come from the germline V gene. CDR3 residues: CASSSGVTGNTIYF. The CDR3 coding sequence is TGCGCCAGCAGCTCAGGGGTGACTGGAAACACCATATATTTT.

The rearrangement uses TRBV3-1 (or the pseudogene TRBV3-2) and TRBJ2-4, with D perhaps matching TRBD1 (6 bases). The germline V and J ends were trimmed by 4 bases and 10 bases, with 11 bases remaining between them. The CDR3 length is 12 residues. Germline CDR1 and CDR2: LGHDT and YNNKEL (reference sequence). CDR3 in amino acids: CASSRLGGIQYF. The CDR3, as DNA: TGTGCCAGCAGCCGCCTAGGGGGAATTCAGTACTTC.

This chain links TRBV9 with TRBJ2-2; D remains ambiguous. The CDR3 contains 16 residues. Trimming cost V 0 bases and J 2 bases, with 11 bases left between them. The V gene's germline CDR1 is SGDLS and CDR2 YYNGEE. CDR3 nucleotide sequence: TGTGCCAGCAGCGTAGGGCCCTCCCGTAACACCGGGGAGCTGTTTTTT. It is translated as CASSVGPSRNTGELFF.